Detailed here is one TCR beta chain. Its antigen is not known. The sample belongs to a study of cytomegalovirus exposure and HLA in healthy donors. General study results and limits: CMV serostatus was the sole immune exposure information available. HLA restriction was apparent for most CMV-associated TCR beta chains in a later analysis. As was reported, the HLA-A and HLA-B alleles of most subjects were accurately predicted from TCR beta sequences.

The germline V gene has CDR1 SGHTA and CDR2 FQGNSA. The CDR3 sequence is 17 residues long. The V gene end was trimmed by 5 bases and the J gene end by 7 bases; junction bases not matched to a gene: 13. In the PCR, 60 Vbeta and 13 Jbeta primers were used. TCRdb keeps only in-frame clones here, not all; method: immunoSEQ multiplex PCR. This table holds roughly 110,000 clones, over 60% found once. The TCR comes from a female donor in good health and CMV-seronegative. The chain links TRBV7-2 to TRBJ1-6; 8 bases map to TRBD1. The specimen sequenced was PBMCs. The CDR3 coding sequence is TGTGCCAGCAGCCTCTGGGCAGGGGGCGATACGAATTCACCCCTCCACTTT. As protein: CASSLWAGGDTNSPLHF.